This T cell receptor beta chain was documented in a study of CD8 T cells in Susac syndrome. Reverse transcription used about 0.5 to 1 ug RNA and random hexamers. TCRdb re-analysed the immunoSEQ multiplex PCR reads in MiXCR, keeping a single row per CDR3 protein. Here the sample spans around 130,000 distinct CDR3 sequences, nearly 95% being singletons. V was cut by 8 bases and J by 5 bases, with 13 bases left in between. This CDR3 comprises 13 residues. The germline V gene has CDR1 MNHEY and CDR2 SMNVEV (reference sequence). In blood CD8+ and CD4+ T cells, TCR beta underwent sequencing. The origin of this receptor is a human donor in good health. The V call is TRBV27, the J call TRBJ1-5, with D possibly matching TRBD1 (5 bases). Specimen: CD4+ T cells from PBMCs. The CDR3 spells CASASGIYQPQHF. The CDR3, as DNA: TGTGCCAGCGCCTCAGGGATCTATCAGCCCCAGCATTTT.